This TCR beta chain was sequenced in a study of tumor-infiltrating lymphocytes in localized non-small cell lung cancer (dated by TCRdb to the early 2020s). Turning to the overall study: The cohort covered several histologies, both smokers and never-smokers, and patients whose samples were collected after neoadjuvant chemotherapy. Each patient contributed resected tumor tissue and uninvolved lung tissue from the same patient, described as non-adjacent to the tumor. The same patients underwent several integrated assays, with TCR sequencing performed together with flow cytometry, multiplex immunofluorescence, RNA-seq, exome sequencing and proteomics. In total, the ICON cohort was made up of about 150 surgical patients who had localized non-small cell lung cancer and whose tumors were resected. A total of roughly 50 patients were included in the paired tumor versus uninvolved lung comparison of immunoSEQ T-cell fraction.

In regard to this clone: Its recognized antigen is unknown. No qualities accompany the bases; no much larger clone lies one base away.

From cysteine to phenylalanine, the CDR3 is 14 amino acids long. Only the CDR3 DNA is retained, 42 bases long and in frame from the first base. V is pared back by 4 bases and J by 4 bases, with 11 bases lying between the germline termini. CDR1 and CDR2, per the germline V gene, are SGHTA and FQGNSA. Enrollment in ICON was initiated in early 2016, and the last patient was enrolled in 2018. Fresh tumor and matched uninvolved tissue for in-depth immune analyses, including TCR sequencing, were collected from a subcohort of some 76 patients. DNA for TCR sequencing was isolated from bulk tissue, and no cell sorting was done. Broader findings and caveats from the paper: In line with immunofluorescence CD3 counts, TCRbeta sequencing supported higher T cell infiltration in tumors compared with uninvolved lung tissue. Because different assays used different pieces of the same tissue, technical variation could not be distinguished from intratumor heterogeneity. TCR-derived T-cell fraction did not differ between the flow cytometry-defined immunotypes IM1 (good prognosis) and IM2 (poor prognosis). Because assay coverage varied across patients depending on available tissue quantity, TCR sequencing was performed for only a subset of the cohort.

The T-cell fraction in tumor and uninvolved lung tissue was obtained from TCR sequencing using the immunoSEQ assay. The published analysis was carried out like this. In the survival analysis, patients were divided into a high T-cell fraction group (upper tertile) and a low T-cell fraction group (lower two tertiles), and the two groups were compared using a log-rank test. A signed-rank test was used to check for differences in T-cell fraction between paired tumor and uninvolved lung. TCRdb retrieved this table from immuneACCESS and kept in-frame rearrangements only. Not all clones are present; in checked studies, unresolved V genes account for under half, and no reason is known for the remainder. V and J calls and clone size are as listed in that table; D and trimming were resolved from the DNA. The sample yields 12,000 to 15,000 clones; around 68% were counted once. The top ten constitute roughly a tenth of the sample.

The receptor was isolated from a human donor with non-small cell lung cancer. Sequenced material: uninvolved lung tissue not adjacent to the tumor. The chain is encoded by TRBV7-2 joined to TRBJ1-3; the D gene is perhaps TRBD1, on 6 matching bases. The CDR3 protein is CASSYQGLGNTIYF. The DNA reads TGTGCCAGCAGCTATCAGGGGTTAGGAAACACCATATATTTT.